This TCR beta chain originates from a study of blood T cell repertoires in COVID-19. Study details: The United States, Italy and Spain supplied acute and convalescent COVID-19 samples. T cells, B-cell-depleted T cells, or PBMCs supplied cDNA or gDNA.

The germline CDR1 and CDR2 sequences are KGHDR and SFDVKD. The CDR3 totals 14 residues. V lost 3 bases to trimming and J lost 4 bases; unmatched junction nucleotides: 2. Source study methods: The authors estimated nucleated cell counts from reference gene primer amplification. Assay used: immunoSEQ multiplex PCR; TCRdb lists only in-frame clones, some missing. D and trimming were read from the DNA, whereas the V and J calls and clone size are those reported in that table. Of some 50,000 clones listed, 90% are singletons. This sequence was found in a man in his forties or fifties with acute or convalescent COVID-19. The V gene is TRBV24-1, the J gene TRBJ1-5, with 7 nucleotides matching TRBD1. Source material: peripheral blood. As DNA, the CDR3 is TGTGCCACCAGTGATCCGACAGGGAATCAGCCCCAGCATTTT. Translated: CATSDPTGNQPQHF.